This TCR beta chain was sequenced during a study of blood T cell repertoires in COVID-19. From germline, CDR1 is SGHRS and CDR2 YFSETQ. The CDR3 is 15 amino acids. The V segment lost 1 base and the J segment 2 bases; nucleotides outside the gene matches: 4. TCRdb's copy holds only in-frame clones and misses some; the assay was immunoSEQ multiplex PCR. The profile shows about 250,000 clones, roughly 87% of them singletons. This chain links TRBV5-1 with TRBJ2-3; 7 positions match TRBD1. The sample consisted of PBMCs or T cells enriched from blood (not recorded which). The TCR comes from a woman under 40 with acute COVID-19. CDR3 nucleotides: TGCGCCAGCAGCTTGACAGGGGCCCCCACAGATACGCAGTATTTT. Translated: CASSLTGAPTDTQYF.